The rows below give T cell receptor beta chains drawn from one sample of a study of cytomegalovirus exposure and HLA in healthy donors. The method was immunoSEQ multiplex PCR; TCRdb's version includes in-frame clones alone and lacks a portion of them. There are approximately 90,000 clones in the sample; approximately 77% occur only once, and 4.5% to 6% lies in the top ten. The material sequenced was PBMCs. The receptor source for this set is a woman in her thirties or forties in good health and CMV-seronegative. The CDR3 runs from the conserved cysteine through the conserved F or W. The order of the fields is CDR3 protein, clone size, V gene, J gene. Clone size is shown for a subset of rows, as once, few, many or a class of expanded clone.

CASRGVGGHEQYF	NA	TRBV6-1	TRBJ2-7
CASSYRTGGETQYF	NA	TRBV6-5	TRBJ2-5
CASRDGTGRNTEAFF	NA	TRBV2	TRBJ1-1
CSASRYFEAFF	NA	TRBV20-1	TRBJ1-1
CASSLQAGVVSSYNEQFF	few	TRBV5-4	TRBJ2-1
CASSFWAGEETQYF	NA	TRBV5-1	TRBJ2-5
CASSPTSLGTDTQYF	NA	TRBV2	TRBJ2-3
CASSLGTGQPQHF	few	TRBV5-6	TRBJ1-5
CASSGQRALNEKLFF	NA	TRBV2	TRBJ1-4
CASSPLRTSGGETQYF	once	TRBV4-1	TRBJ2-5
CASSPWDRGDTEAFF	NA	TRBV5-4	TRBJ1-1
CASSFGGGHTGELFF	NA	TRBV5-1	TRBJ2-2
CASTIPGGASDTQYF	once	TRBV6-6	TRBJ2-3
CASSLEPGGQGRTDTQYF	NA	TRBV5-1	TRBJ2-3
CASSRLGQGEKLFF	NA	TRBV7-9	TRBJ1-4
CASSPSASRGKGATQYF	NA	TRBV19	TRBJ2-5
CASSDEGVVKKLFF	NA	TRBV6-1	TRBJ1-4